The 19 T cell receptor beta chains listed next were all sequenced from one sample in a study of human T cells and chemical hapten exposure. Via MiXCR, TCRdb re-called the RACE reads, giving one row per CDR3 protein. The data show about 180,000 distinct CDR3 sequences, about 31% seen once. Stated time point: pre-sensitization, week 0. As for treatment: therapeutic diphenylcyclopropenone sensitization with weekly scalp DPC. Sequencing used whole blood, obtained in connection with sensitization to the hapten diphenylcyclopropenone (DPC). All receptors derive from a young woman with alopecia areata. Some clones in this sample may be carry-over from other donors' samples.

This chain links TRBV20-1 with TRBJ2-7, with TRBD1 identical over 8 bases. The ends lost 4 bases at V and 5 bases at J; junction bases unmatched: 7. The CDR3 covers 13 residues. Germline CDR1 is DFQATT and CDR2 is SNEGSKA (reference sequence). The CDR3 DNA is TGCAGTGCTAAACCGGGACAGGTGAACGAGCAGTACTTC. Protein product: CSAKPGQVNEQYF.

The chain uses TRBV5-4 and TRBJ2-1; the match to TRBD2 covers 9 bases. The CDR3 has 19 residues. V shed 0 bases and J 1 base; nucleotides not matched to a gene: 11. CDR1 is SGHNT, CDR2 YYREEE, per germline (reference sequence). CDR3 coding DNA: TGTGCCAGCAGCTTGGCCGGGGCTAGCGGGACCACTTCCTACAATGAGCAGTTCTTC. Its protein product is CASSLAGASGTTSYNEQFF.

The genes are TRBV2 and TRBJ1-5, with 9 bases lining up with TRBD1. Germline V gene lookup returns CDR1 SNHLY and CDR2 FYNNEI. The CDR3 totals 15 residues. Trimming at V came to 3 bases and at J to 7 bases, leaving 7 bases not matched to a gene. The CDR3 reads CASSDFGQGSQPQHF. CDR3 DNA: TGTGCCAGCAGTGACTTTGGACAGGGGAGCCAGCCCCAGCATTTT.

This rearrangement joins TRBV7-2 to TRBJ1-2; TRBD1 agrees at 9 bases. The CDR3 extends over 14 amino acids. Germline V CDR1 and CDR2: SGHTA, FQGNSA. V was pared by 5 bases and J by 7 bases, with 8 bases of the junction left unmatched. This CDR3 reads CASSQDRGGSGYTF. The CDR3, as DNA: TGTGCCAGCAGCCAGGACAGGGGCGGAAGTGGCTACACCTTC.

The chain couples TRBV6-5 to TRBJ2-3; D gene uncertain. V shed 0 bases and J shed 0 bases, with 13 bases lying between them. CDR1 MNHEY and CDR2 SVGAGI come from the germline V gene. The CDR3 runs 17 residues. This CDR3 is CASSYSVGAFSTDTQYF. The CDR3 DNA follows: TGTGCCAGCAGTTACTCGGTCGGTGCGTTTAGCACAGATACGCAGTATTTT.

The chain employs TRBV12-3 or TRBV12-4 and TRBJ1-1; D gene uncertain. V lost 10 bases and J lost 3, with 12 bases in between. This CDR3 is built from 12 residues. CDR3 nucleotides: TGTGCCACCTCTTCTAGGGACACTGAAGCTTTCTTT. Amino acids: CATSSRDTEAFF.

The chain has TRBV29-1 and TRBJ2-3; 12 bases are a match to TRBD2. There are 15 residues in the CDR3. After removal of 7 bases from V and 1 base from J, the junction contained 6 bases not matched to a gene. The germline V gene encodes CDR1 SQVTM and CDR2 ANQGSEA. The CDR3 region has the DNA TGCAGCGGTAGAGGACTAGCGGGACGCACAGATACGCAGTATTTT. Amino acids: CSGRGLAGRTDTQYF.

This sequence joins TRBV20-1 and TRBJ2-2, with D unclear. Trimming cost V 4 bases and J 2 bases, with 5 bases left between them. CDR3 length: 12 amino acids. CDR1 is DFQATT, CDR2 SNEGSKA, per germline (reference sequence). The DNA for the CDR3 is TGCAGTGCTACAAAAAACACCGGGGAGCTGTTTTTT. This codes for CSATKNTGELFF.

This rearrangement joins TRBV7-9 to TRBJ2-2; 11 bases align to TRBD2. This CDR3 has 16 amino acids. The V and J ends lost 1 base and 6 bases, in that order; junction bases with no gene match: 4. Germline CDR1 SEHNR, CDR2 FQNEAQ (reference sequence). The CDR3: CASSLVLAGVPGELFF. The CDR3 DNA reads TGTGCCAGCAGCTTAGTACTAGCGGGAGTCCCCGGGGAGCTGTTTTTT.

The chain combines TRBV2 with TRBJ2-7, with TRBD1 matching over 11 bases. The CDR3 runs 12 residues. The J segment lost 6 bases and the V segment lost 6 bases, leaving 1 base of the junction unmatched. Germline V lookup: CDR1 SNHLY, CDR2 FYNNEI. The CDR3 here is CASRDRGPEQYF. In DNA form, the CDR3 reads TGTGCCAGCAGGGACAGGGGGCCCGAGCAGTACTTC.

The chain employs TRBV7-2 and TRBJ2-7; 8 positions agree with TRBD2. The CDR3 covers 15 residues. From germline, CDR1 is SGHTA and CDR2 FQGNSA. After removal of 5 bases from V and 3 bases from J, the junction contained 9 bases not matched to a gene. The CDR3 reads CASSGTSGTHYEQYF. CDR3 DNA: TGTGCCAGCAGCGGTACTAGCGGAACTCACTACGAGCAGTACTTC. Full variable domain (remainder filled in from reference TRBV7-2 and TRBJ2-7): GAGVSQSPSNKVTEKGKDVELRCDPISGHTALYWYRQSLGQGLEFLIYFQGNSAPDKSGLPSDRFSAERTGGSVSTLTIQRTQQEDSAVYLCASSGTSGTHYEQYFGPGTRLTVT.

In its sample, this clonotype was seen many times. The chain carries TRBV28 and TRBJ1-2, with D unclear. This CDR3 has 11 amino acids. The V gene's germline CDR1 is MDHEN and CDR2 SYDVKM. V lost 5 bases and J lost 7, with 8 bases in between. CDR3 residues: CASSPSSGYTF. The DNA of the CDR3 is TGTGCCAGCAGTCCCTCAAGTGGCTACACCTTC.

A few counts support this clonotype. The CDR3 spells CASSKTGNQGQREQYF. CDR3 DNA: TGTGCCAGCAGTAAGACAGGGAACCAAGGCCAACGAGAGCAGTACTTC. The chain joins TRBV27 to TRBJ2-7, with 7 bases fitting TRBD1. The germline V gene encodes CDR1 MNHEY and CDR2 SMNVEV (reference sequence). V dropped 5 bases and J dropped 7; count of bases not matched to a gene: 17. CDR3 length: 16 amino acids.

This clonotype was seen a handful of times. The chain has TRBV30 and TRBJ1-1; D unresolved. Germline V gene lookup returns CDR1 GTSNPN and CDR2 SVGIG (reference sequence). CDR3 length: 13 amino acids. V was cut by 0 bases and J by 2 bases, with 7 bases left in between. The DNA of the CDR3 is TGTGCCTGGAGTGTAACCAGCAACACTGAAGCTTTCTTT. This sequence encodes CAWSVTSNTEAFF.

This clonotype was detected ten times or more. The DNA of the CDR3 is TGTGCCAGCAGCTTAGCGCCGCACACTGAAGCTTTCTTT. The encoded protein is CASSLAPHTEAFF. The rearrangement uses TRBV7-6 and TRBJ1-1, with D unclear. CDR1 SGHVS and CDR2 FNYEAQ come from the germline V gene. The CDR3 has 13 amino acids. Trimming cost V 0 bases and J 3 bases, with 5 bases left between them.

In its sample, this clonotype was seen a few times. The rearrangement joins TRBV4-3 to TRBJ1-3; D is undetermined. V was pared by 0 bases and J by 4 bases, with 13 bases between. The CDR3 runs 16 residues. The germline gives CDR1 LGHNA, CDR2 YSLEER. CDR3 in amino acids: CASSQDPPPGGNTIYF. As DNA, the CDR3 is TGCGCCAGCAGCCAAGATCCACCCCCGGGCGGAAACACCATATATTTT.

This clonotype appeared once. The chain is built from TRBV20-1 and TRBJ1-5, with D tentatively TRBD1 (5 bases). V was shortened by 1 base and J by 7 bases, with 11 bases between the two germline ends. CDR1 is DFQATT and CDR2 is SNEGSKA in the germline V gene (reference sequence). The CDR3 loop spans 13 amino acids. The CDR3 sequence is CSARGTGEQPQHF. The CDR3 DNA follows: TGCAGTGCTAGAGGAACGGGGGAGCAGCCCCAGCATTTT.

This clonotype occurred a few times. CDR3 protein: CASSQAHGHRAETQYF. The CDR3 nucleotides read TGTGCCAGCAGCCAAGCCCACGGACATAGAGCAGAGACCCAGTACTTC. The V call is TRBV3-1, the J call TRBJ2-5; a possible D gene is TRBD1 (5 bases). Germline CDR1 is LGHDT and CDR2 is YNNKEL (reference sequence). Between the trimmed V and J ends, which lost 1 base and 4 bases, there was a span of 16 bases. This CDR3 comprises 16 residues.

On this clonotype: At one end the junction does not follow the germline gene, possibly because of a read error. V and J are TRBV4-3 and TRBJ2-1; the D gene is possibly TRBD2 (6 bases). Germline values: CDR1 LGHNA, CDR2 YSLEER. The CDR3 spans 13 residues. The CDR3 coding sequence is TGCGCCAGCAGCCCGGGACTGCCAACAAACCCGGATTTC. Protein: CASSPGLPTNPDF.